These T cell receptor beta chains were read from a single sample in a study of T cells in Graves' hyperthyroidism and ophthalmopathy. Each CDR3 protein is one row after TCRdb ran MiXCR on the multiplex PCR reads. The data hold hundreds of thousands of distinct CDR3 sequences, with approximately 14% observed a single time. Sequencing was carried out using blood. The receptors were sampled from a woman under 30 with Graves' hyperthyroidism. Each CDR3 is given with its conserved first and last residue. A D gene is named only where the DNA matches it firmly. Expanded clones are given a class, and other clones once, few, many or no size at all.

V	J	D	size	DNA	CDR3
TRBV19	TRBJ2-7	NA	few	TGTGCCAGTAGTATTAAAGGGCCAGTCTACGAGCAGTACTTC	CASSIKGPVYEQYF
TRBV11-2	TRBJ2-1	NA	many	TGTGCCAGCAGCTCCCGTGCTCGCGTCTTCTCCTACAATGAGCAGTTCTTC	CASSSRARVFSYNEQFF
TRBV6-1	TRBJ2-1	NA	many	TGTGCCAGCAGCGGATCCCAGATATCCTACAATGAGCAGTTCTTC	CASSGSQISYNEQFF
TRBV28	TRBJ2-2	NA	few	TGTGCCAGCAGTTTCAGGATTAGTACCGGGGAGCTGTTTTTT	CASSFRISTGELFF
TRBV12-3/TRBV12-4	TRBJ2-7	NA	many	TGTGCCAGCAGTTTCCGTTCCCGGGACAACTCCTACGAGCAGTACTTC	CASSFRSRDNSYEQYF
TRBV20-1	TRBJ1-3	NA	many	TGCAGTGCTAGAGATAACAGGGCGGACACCATATATTTT	CSARDNRADTIYF
TRBV7-2	TRBJ2-5	TRBD2	many	TGTGCCAGCAGCTTAGATATTAGCGGGGGGGCAAAGACCCAGTACTTC	CASSLDISGGAKTQYF
TRBV2	TRBJ1-1	NA	many	TGTGCCAGCAGCGAACCTCGTGGGGGGATCGAGACTTTCTTT	CASSEPRGGIETFF
TRBV5-8	TRBJ1-2	TRBD1	few	TGTGCCAGCAGCTGGACAGGGGGAGGGAGTGGCTACACCTTC	CASSWTGGGSGYTF
TRBV27	TRBJ1-2	NA	NA	TGTGCCAGCAGCCTAAACGAGGACAGCGATTTATATGGCTACACCTTC	CASSLNEDSDLYGYTF
TRBV19	TRBJ1-5	TRBD1	few	TGTGCCAGTAGTGTTGACAGGGGGAGTCAGCCCCAGCATTTT	CASSVDRGSQPQHF
TRBV5-6	TRBJ1-2	TRBD1	NA	TGTGCCAGCAGCTTTTTTCTGGACAGGGAAAGGGACGGCTACACCTTC	CASSFFLDRERDGYTF
TRBV12-3/TRBV12-4	TRBJ2-1	TRBD2	few	TGTGCCAGCAGTATTACTAGCGCCGGTGAGCAGTTCTTC	CASSITSAGEQFF
TRBV9	TRBJ1-1	TRBD1	many	TGTGCCAGCAGCCCCCGCGCAGGGGGCCGTACGGACACTGAAGCTTTCTTT	CASSPRAGGRTDTEAFF
TRBV20-1	TRBJ2-4	TRBD2	few	TGCAGTGCTGCAGAAGGGCGGGGGGGAGTAGCCAAAAACATTCAGTACTTC	CSAAEGRGGVAKNIQYF
TRBV27	TRBJ2-7	TRBD1	few	TGTGCCAGCAGTTTATCTCCGCCGGGACAGGGGACCTACGAGCAGTACTTC	CASSLSPPGQGTYEQYF
TRBV7-8	TRBJ2-1	TRBD2	many	TGTGCCAGCAGCCCCGGGCCCAGCGGGAGCCTAAATGAGCAGTTCTTC	CASSPGPSGSLNEQFF
TRBV11-1	TRBJ1-2	TRBD1	NA	TGTGCCAGCAGCCTAGGGACAGTTATGGCCTACACCTTC	CASSLGTVMAYTF
TRBV27	TRBJ2-7	TRBD2	few	TGTGCCAGCAGTGCCACCGGGACTAGCGGGAGTGAGCAGTACTTC	CASSATGTSGSEQYF
TRBV7-2	TRBJ2-5	TRBD1	few	TGTGCCAGCAGCTGGGGCGGACAGGGAGGAAAGACCCAGTACTTC	CASSWGGQGGKTQYF
TRBV14	TRBJ2-5	TRBD2	NA	TGTGCCAGCAGCCGAAGACGGTTTTGGGGGGGAGAGACCCAGTACTTC	CASSRRRFWGGETQYF
TRBV12-3/TRBV12-4	TRBJ1-5	NA	many	TGTGCCAGCAGACGGGGGACCTATCAGCCCCAGCATTTT	CASRRGTYQPQHF
TRBV28	TRBJ2-7	NA	many	TGTGCCAGCAGAACCCGTAGGGACCGTCGGTTTAACTCCTACGAGCAGTACTTC	CASRTRRDRRFNSYEQYF
TRBV6-1	TRBJ1-5	NA	many	TGTGCCAGCAGTTCAAAACCTAATCAGCCCCAGCATTTT	CASSSKPNQPQHF
TRBV7-9	TRBJ2-1	TRBD2	NA	TGTGCCAGCAGCCCTAGCGGGGGACTATACTCCTACAATGAGCAGTTCTTC	CASSPSGGLYSYNEQFF
TRBV12-3/TRBV12-4	TRBJ2-2	TRBD1	many	TGTGCCAGCAGGGTCGGACAGGGGCGGGGGACCGGGGAGCTGTTTTTT	CASRVGQGRGTGELFF
TRBV15	TRBJ1-1	NA	few	TGTGCCACCGGGCCCTTGAACACTGAAGCTTTCTTT	CATGPLNTEAFF
TRBV29-1	TRBJ2-2	TRBD1	many	TGCAGCGCACTGACAGGGGGCGTCACCGGGGAGCTGTTTTTT	CSALTGGVTGELFF